Each of the 17 T cell receptor beta chains below was sequenced from the same sample in a study of blood T cell repertoires in COVID-19. The assay was immunoSEQ multiplex PCR, and TCRdb's table has in-frame clones only and misses some. The sample lists roughly 38,000 clones, 80% to 90% seen once, with 7% to 9% in the top ten. The sequenced sample consisted of peripheral blood. These receptors all come from a woman in her 70s with acute or convalescent COVID-19.

The gene calls are TRBV19 and TRBJ1-2; the D gene is possibly TRBD1 (6 bases). The CDR3 is 15 amino acids. Per germline, CDR1 LNHDA and CDR2 SQIVND (reference sequence). With 7 bases removed from V and 9 bases from J, the gap between germline ends came to 24 bases. The CDR3 spells CASTPGGRADYSYTF. Written as DNA, the CDR3 is TGTGCCAGTACCCCGGGGGGCAGGGCCGATTATAGCTACACCTTC.

The chain combines TRBV14 with TRBJ2-1; 10 bases line up with TRBD2. V trimming: 2 bases; J trimming: 9 bases; junction bases outside the gene matches: 13. From germline, CDR1 is SGHDN and CDR2 FVKESK. The CDR3 covers 17 residues. In DNA form, the CDR3 reads TGTGCCAGCAGCCAAATCCTCCAAGCGGGAGGGTTGGGTGAGCAGTTCTTC. This codes for CASSQILQAGGLGEQFF.

V is TRBV6-2 or TRBV6-3 and J is TRBJ1-5; tentatively, D is TRBD1 (5 bases). This CDR3 has 15 amino acids. Germline V gene lookup returns CDR1 MNHEY and CDR2 SVGEGT. Trimming took off 4 bases at V and 7 bases at J, with 17 bases between the two ends. The CDR3 reads CASSFQTVAAQPQHF. CDR3 DNA: TGTGCCAGCAGTTTCCAGACAGTGGCAGCCCAGCCCCAGCATTTT.

CDR3: CASSWSGTSNYGYTF. The CDR3 region has the DNA TGTGCCAGTAGTTGGTCCGGGACTTCTAACTATGGCTACACCTTC. This chain uses TRBV19 with TRBJ1-2, with TRBD1 as a possible D gene (5 bases). CDR1 is LNHDA and CDR2 is SQIVND in the germline V gene (reference sequence). This CDR3 has 15 amino acids. V lost 5 bases and J lost 0, with 13 bases in between.

The chain carries TRBV19 and TRBJ1-5, with TRBD1 identical over 8 bases. V dropped 3 bases and J dropped 7; count of bases not matched to a gene: 2. The CDR3 runs 13 residues. Germline assignment: CDR1 LNHDA and CDR2 SQIVND (reference sequence). The CDR3 loop is CASSIQGAQPQHF. The CDR3 DNA reads TGTGCCAGTAGTATTCAGGGGGCCCAGCCCCAGCATTTT. Complete variable domain (other parts from reference TRBV19 and TRBJ1-5): DGGITQSPKYLFRKEGQNVTLSCEQNLNHDAMYWYRQDPGQGLRLIYYSQIVNDFQKGDIAEGYSVSREKKESFPLTVTSAQKNPTAFYLCASSIQGAQPQHFGDGTRLSIL.

The chain carries TRBV7-2 and TRBJ1-1, with 9 bases fitting TRBD1. Trimming removed 5 bases from V and 1 base from J; junction bases left unmatched: 5. Germline assignment: CDR1 SGHTA and CDR2 FQGNSA. There are 15 residues in the CDR3. CDR3 coding DNA: TGTGCCAGCAGCGGACAGGGGTTGACGAACACTGAAGCTTTCTTT. Its protein is CASSGQGLTNTEAFF.

This chain connects TRBV18 to TRBJ1-1; no firm D call. Germline assignment: CDR1 KGHSH and CDR2 LQKENI. The CDR3 is 14 amino acids. With 2 bases removed from V and 0 bases from J, the gap between germline ends came to 7 bases. The DNA for the CDR3 is TGTGCCAGCTCACCAGACGGAGTGAACACTGAAGCTTTCTTT. Translating it yields CASSPDGVNTEAFF. Based on the CDR3 plus reference TRBV18 and TRBJ1-1, the full variable domain is NAGVMQNPRHLVRRRGQEARLRCSPMKGHSHVYWYRQLPEEGLKFMVYLQKENIIDESGMPKERFSAEFPKEGPSILRIQQVVRGDSAAYFCASSPDGVNTEAFFGQGTRLTVV.

V usage is TRBV5-1 and J usage is TRBJ2-1; 12 bases are shared with TRBD1. The CDR3 is made up of 15 amino acids. The germline V gene has CDR1 SGHRS and CDR2 YFSETQ. The V gene end was trimmed by 5 bases and the J gene end by 8 bases; junction bases not matched to a gene: 8. The CDR3 coding sequence is TGCGCCAGCAGGCCAGGGACAGGGGGCCGGGATGAGCAGTTCTTC. Translation: CASRPGTGGRDEQFF.

The chain carries TRBV5-6 and TRBJ1-6, with 7 bases identical to TRBD1. The CDR3 contains 16 residues. The germline V gene encodes CDR1 SGHDT and CDR2 YYEEEE. Trimming cost V 0 bases and J 10 bases; bases outside gene matches: 10. The CDR3 loop reads CASSLVPGTADSPLHF. The CDR3 nucleotides are TGTGCCAGCAGCTTGGTACCCGGGACAGCCGACTCACCCCTCCACTTT.

The rearrangement links TRBV7-2 to TRBJ1-2; TRBD1 matches at 9 bases. The germline CDR1 and CDR2 sequences are SGHTA and FQGNSA. V dropped 5 bases and J dropped 8; count of bases not matched to a gene: 12. The CDR3 extends over 15 amino acids. Here the CDR3 DNA reads TGTGCCAGCAGCCCAGCTGACAGGGGGTTTGGAGGCTACACCTTC. Translating it yields CASSPADRGFGGYTF.

The rearrangement uses TRBV6-1 and TRBJ1-6; 7 nucleotides line up with TRBD1. This CDR3 has 15 residues. Trimming cost V 1 base and J 7 bases; bases outside gene matches: 4. Germline CDR1 reads MNHNS; CDR2 reads SASEGT. CDR3 DNA: TGTGCCAGCAGTGAAGTTACAGGGGAGAATTCACCCCTCCACTTT. Translated, it gives CASSEVTGENSPLHF.

The chain recombines TRBV11-2 with TRBJ2-3; D is undetermined. Germline assignment: CDR1 SGHAT and CDR2 FQNNGV. CDR3 length: 14 residues. Trimming took off 0 bases at V and 1 base at J, with 5 bases between the two ends. The CDR3 is CASSLDQGTDTQYF. Here the CDR3 DNA reads TGTGCCAGCAGCTTAGATCAGGGCACAGATACGCAGTATTTT.

V gene TRBV15 combines with J gene TRBJ2-2; the D is unclear. This CDR3 contains 17 residues. Trimming shortened V by 0 bases and J by 0 bases, and 11 bases separated the two germline ends. Germline-derived CDR1 and CDR2 are LNHNV and YYDKDF (reference sequence). The CDR3 here is CATSRETGRSNTGELFF. The CDR3 DNA sequence: TGTGCCACCAGCAGAGAGACCGGCAGGTCGAACACCGGGGAGCTGTTTTTT. Full variable domain (rest looked up from reference TRBV15 and TRBJ2-2): DAMVIQNPRYQVTQFGKPVTLSCSQTLNHNVMYWYQQKSSQAPKLLFHYYDKDFNNEADTPDNFQSRRPNTSFCFLDIRSPGLGDTAMYLCATSRETGRSNTGELFFGEGSRLTVL.

The chain joins TRBV29-1 to TRBJ2-1; perhaps TRBD1 as D (7 bases). The ends were cut back, 2 bases at V and 7 bases at J, with 15 bases in the middle. Germline lookup yields CDR1 SQVTM and CDR2 ANQGSEA. This CDR3 is built from 14 residues. The CDR3 is CSVEKGAAGNEQFF. The DNA of the CDR3 is TGCAGCGTTGAAAAGGGGGCGGCGGGGAATGAGCAGTTCTTC.

This chain uses TRBV7-2 with TRBJ2-1, with TRBD2 matching over 14 bases. The CDR3 length is 19 residues. V lost 4 bases to trimming and J lost 9 bases; unmatched junction nucleotides: 17. The germline V gene encodes CDR1 SGHTA and CDR2 FQGNSA. CDR3 protein: CASSYNNFVTSGGAREQFF. The CDR3 DNA reads as TGTGCCAGCAGCTATAACAACTTTGTGACTAGCGGGGGGGCCCGTGAGCAGTTCTTC.

The chain has TRBV7-2 and TRBJ1-3; no clear D gene. Deletions cut 5 bases from V and 3 bases from J, with 17 bases between. The CDR3 sequence is 16 residues long. Per germline, CDR1 SGHTA and CDR2 FQGNSA. The CDR3 protein is CASSPRGGYVGNTIYF. DNA for the CDR3: TGTGCCAGCAGCCCCCGAGGCGGGTACGTTGGAAACACCATATATTTT.

The J gene is TRBJ2-1, the V gene TRBV7-6; D gene uncertain. The CDR3 runs to 12 residues. Deletions cut 5 bases from V and 8 bases from J, with 10 bases between. In germline, CDR1 is SGHVS, CDR2 FNYEAQ. CDR3: CASSPLGYEQFF. The CDR3 DNA follows: TGTGCCAGCAGCCCTCTAGGATATGAGCAGTTCTTC.